This T cell receptor beta chain emerged from a study of CD8+ T cells in alopecia areata. Looking at the study overall: Treated patients were given oral tofacitinib, which was dosed at 5 to 10 mg twice daily.

This clone was counted a few times. CDR3 length equals 16 residues. Per the germline V gene, CDR1 is SGDLS and CDR2 is YYNGEE. J lost 5 bases, V lost 3 bases, and 7 bases had no gene match. Reverse transcribed after extraction, RNA yielded cDNA as the sequencing template. Profiled with immunoSEQ multiplex PCR; TCRdb holds only in-frame clones, not every one. Found here are 140,000 to 150,000 clones, nearly 55% of them singletons; the top ten hold roughly 15%. The sample's treatment: oral pan-JAK inhibitor, 5-10 mg twice daily. Source: CD8+ T cells sorted from blood, taken at week 4, from a patient treated with tofacitinib. The clonotype was recovered from a human donor with alopecia areata. The chain couples TRBV9 to TRBJ2-2; 10 bases agree with TRBD1. The CDR3 loop is CASSAWTGGLTGELFF. CDR3 DNA: TGTGCCAGCAGCGCCTGGACAGGGGGTCTTACCGGGGAGCTGTTTTTT.